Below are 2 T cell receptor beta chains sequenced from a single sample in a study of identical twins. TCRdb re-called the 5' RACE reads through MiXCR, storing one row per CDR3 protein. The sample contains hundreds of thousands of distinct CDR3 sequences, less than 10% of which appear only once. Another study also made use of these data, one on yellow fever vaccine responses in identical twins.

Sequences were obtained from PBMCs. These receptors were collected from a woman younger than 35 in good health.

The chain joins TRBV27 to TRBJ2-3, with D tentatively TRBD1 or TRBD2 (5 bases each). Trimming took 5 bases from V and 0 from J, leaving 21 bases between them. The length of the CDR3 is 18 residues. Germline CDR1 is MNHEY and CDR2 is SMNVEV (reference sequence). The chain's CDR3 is CASSTPRGALPSTDTQYF. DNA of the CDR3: TGTGCCAGCAGTACCCCACGAGGGGCCCTCCCGAGCACAGATACGCAGTATTTT.

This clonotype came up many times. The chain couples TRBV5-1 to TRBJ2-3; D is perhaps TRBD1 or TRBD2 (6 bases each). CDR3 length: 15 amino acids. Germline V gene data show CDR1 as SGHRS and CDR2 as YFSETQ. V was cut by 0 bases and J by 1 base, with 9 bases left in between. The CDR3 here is CASSLVRGRTDTQYF. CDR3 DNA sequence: TGCGCCAGCAGCTTGGTTCGGGGGCGCACAGATACGCAGTATTTT.